These 16 T cell receptor beta chains originate from one sample sequenced in a study of blood T cell repertoires in COVID-19. Assay: immunoSEQ multiplex PCR; the TCRdb copy retains only in-frame clones and omits some. The sample includes 100,000 to 110,000 clones, more than 85% seen only once; the top ten take 2% to 2.5%. Sequencing was done on a sample of peripheral blood. The receptors here all came from a man aged 45-65 years with active COVID-19.

The chain combines TRBV6-1 with TRBJ2-4; D is uncertain. The CDR3 contains 14 residues. The germline CDR1 and CDR2 sequences are MNHNS and SASEGT. Trimming stripped 1 base from V and 8 bases from J, with 12 bases between. The CDR3 here is CASSEGNYGHIQYF. The CDR3, as DNA: TGTGCCAGCAGTGAAGGGAATTATGGGCACATTCAGTACTTC.

This clone was seen a single time. This CDR3 reads CASSLGQGLVGYTF. The CDR3 DNA sequence: TGTGCCAGCAGCTTGGGTCAGGGGTTGGTCGGCTACACCTTC. The J gene is TRBJ1-2, the V gene TRBV5-5; D is possibly TRBD1 (6 bases). V lost 0 bases, J lost 8 bases, and 14 bases lay in between. Germline-derived CDR1 and CDR2 are SGHKS and YYEKEE (reference sequence). CDR3 length: 14 amino acids. Combining the CDR3 with reference TRBV5-5 and TRBJ1-2 gives the whole variable domain DAGVTQSPTHLIKTRGQQVTLRCSPISGHKSVSWYQQVLGQGPQFIFQYYEKEERGRGNFPDRFSARQFPNYSSELNVNALLLGDSALYLCASSLGQGLVGYTFGSGTRLTVV.

This clone was observed once. J is TRBJ2-1 and V is TRBV11-2, with 8 bases fitting TRBD2. The CDR3 sequence is 18 residues long. Germline CDR1 SGHAT, CDR2 FQNNGV. V was pared by 5 bases and J by 0 bases, with 12 bases of the junction left unmatched. This CDR3 is CASSLPIRAGGSYNEQFF. CDR3 coding DNA: TGTGCCAGCAGCCTACCCATTAGGGCGGGGGGCTCCTACAATGAGCAGTTCTTC.

The chain joins TRBV2 to TRBJ2-2; weak D call: TRBD2 (6 bases). The length of the CDR3 is 16 residues. Trimming took 2 bases from V and 4 from J, leaving 14 bases between them. Germline CDR1 reads SNHLY; CDR2 reads FYNNEI. The chain's CDR3 is CASSEQAGGFTGELFF. In nucleotides, the CDR3 is TGTGCCAGCAGTGAACAAGCGGGCGGCTTCACCGGGGAGCTGTTTTTT.

The chain combines TRBV5-1 with TRBJ2-5; TRBD1 matches at 7 bases. V shed 0 bases, J shed 5 bases, and the junction held 7 bases outside the gene matches. The CDR3 spans 15 residues. In germline, CDR1 is SGHRS, CDR2 YFSETQ. The CDR3 region is CASSLANNRGETQYF. The CDR3 bases are TGCGCCAGCAGCTTGGCCAACAACAGGGGCGAGACCCAGTACTTC. Supplemented by reference TRBV5-1 and TRBJ2-5, the full variable domain reads KAGVTQTPRYLIKTRGQQVTLSCSPISGHRSVSWYQQTPGQGLQFLFEYFSETQRNKGNFPGRFSGRQFSNSRSEMNVSTLELGDSALYLCASSLANNRGETQYFGPGTRLLVL.

The gene calls are TRBV4-1 and TRBJ2-5, with TRBD2 identical over 13 bases. Losses at the gene ends were 4 bases for V and 2 bases for J; bases not matched to a gene: 1. This CDR3 is 15 amino acids long. Germline-derived CDR1 and CDR2 are MGHRA and YSYEKL. CDR3 amino acids: CASSLGLAGQETQYF. The CDR3 nucleotides read TGCGCCAGCAGCCTGGGACTAGCGGGACAAGAGACCCAGTACTTC.

This chain links TRBV7-8 with TRBJ2-7; D remains ambiguous. Trimming stripped 8 bases from V and 1 base from J, with 9 bases between. Germline lookup yields CDR1 SGHVS and CDR2 FQNEAQ. The CDR3 runs 12 residues. Here the CDR3 DNA reads TGTGCCAGCGGGCTAAGTTCCTACGAGCAGTACGTC. It encodes CASGLSSYEQYV.

The chain couples TRBV6-4 to TRBJ2-1, with D perhaps matching TRBD1 (6 bases). The germline V gene has CDR1 MRHNA and CDR2 SNTAGT. V lost 6 bases to trimming and J lost 0 bases, with 9 bases between them. CDR3 size: 14 residues. DNA for the CDR3: TGTGCCAGCAGGCAGGACAGCTCCTACAATGAGCAGTTCTTC. Translation: CASRQDSSYNEQFF.

The rearrangement uses TRBV5-4 and TRBJ2-1; 9 bases line up with TRBD2. Trimming removed 0 bases from V and 2 bases from J; junction bases left unmatched: 3. Germline CDR1 SGHNT, CDR2 YYREEE (reference sequence). The CDR3 contains 16 residues. The CDR3, as DNA: TGTGCCAGCAGCTTGGGCGGGGGGGGCCCCTACAATGAGCAGTTCTTC. This sequence encodes CASSLGGGGPYNEQFF.

This clone showed up just a few times. J is TRBJ2-2 and V is TRBV19, with D tentatively TRBD2 (5 bases). Deletions cut 2 bases from V and 4 bases from J, with 14 bases between. CDR1 and CDR2 from the germline V gene are LNHDA and SQIVND (reference sequence). The CDR3 is 16 residues long. The CDR3 coding sequence is TGTGCCAGTAGTATAAACCCTCGAGGGTCCACCGGGGAGCTGTTTTTT. The encoded protein is CASSINPRGSTGELFF.

About this clone itself: One end of the junction varies from germline; a read error may be responsible. The V call is TRBV2, the J call TRBJ2-3; 10 bases agree with TRBD2. This CDR3 is 15 amino acids long. Germline V gene lookup returns CDR1 SNHLY and CDR2 FYNNEI. The CDR3 sequence: CASSNLAGDIDTQYF. DNA for the CDR3: TGTGCGAGCAGTAATCTAGCGGGAGATATTGATACGCAGTATTTT.

The chain employs TRBV6-2 or TRBV6-3 and TRBJ2-1; 7 bases match TRBD2. The ends lost 2 bases at V and 2 bases at J; junction bases unmatched: 3. The CDR3 is 15 residues long. Germline CDR1 and CDR2: MNHEY and SVGEGT. CDR3 in DNA: TGTGCCAGCAGTTACGGGGGGGTTACCTACAATGAGCAGTTCTTC. This translates into CASSYGGVTYNEQFF.

This chain uses TRBV3-1 (or the pseudogene TRBV3-2) with TRBJ1-6; 9 bases are shared with TRBD1. The CDR3 spans 14 residues. Unmatched junction bases numbered 4, after V lost 4 bases and J lost 9 bases. Germline CDR1 is LGHDT and CDR2 is YNNKEL (reference sequence). In DNA, the CDR3 is TGTGCCAGCAGCCCAGGACAGGGGAGTTCACCCCTCCACTTT. Translating gives CASSPGQGSSPLHF.

This chain joins TRBV6-5 and TRBJ1-1; D gene unclear. V lost 5 bases and J 6 bases, leaving 13 bases between the germline ends. CDR1 and CDR2 from the germline V gene are MNHEY and SVGAGI. The CDR3 is 13 amino acids. This chain's CDR3 is CASSHIAVAEAFF. The DNA of the CDR3 is TGTGCCAGCAGTCATATAGCGGTCGCTGAAGCTTTCTTT.

The chain is built from TRBV6-5 and TRBJ1-2, with 7 bases lining up with TRBD1. V lost 4 bases, J lost 4 bases, and 9 bases stayed unmatched. The CDR3 has 15 amino acids. Germline V gene lookup returns CDR1 MNHEY and CDR2 SVGAGI. CDR3 DNA sequence: TGTGCCAGCAGTTGGACCAGGGGGACAAGCTATGGCTACACCTTC. It is translated as CASSWTRGTSYGYTF.

This clone was detected once. The gene calls are TRBV29-1 and TRBJ2-2; 7 bases match TRBD1. With 5 bases clipped from V and 5 bases from J, the junction kept 5 bases outside the gene matches. The CDR3 extends over 13 amino acids. Germline V CDR1 and CDR2: SQVTM, ANQGSEA. CDR3 DNA sequence: TGCAGCGTTCAGGGCAGGGGGACCGGGGAGCTGTTTTTT. Its protein is CSVQGRGTGELFF.